These 30 T cell receptor beta chains originate from one sample sequenced in a study of blood T cell repertoires in COVID-19. Assay used: immunoSEQ multiplex PCR; TCRdb lists only in-frame clones, some missing. The table records about 330,000 clones, more than 75% of them present only once. Material for sequencing was PBMCs or T cells enriched from blood (not recorded which). The receptors originated from a woman under 40 who had recovered from COVID-19.

J is TRBJ1-2 and V is TRBV3-1 (or the pseudogene TRBV3-2), with D tentatively TRBD1 (5 bases). V was clipped by 0 bases and J by 8 bases, with 16 bases between them. CDR3 length: 15 amino acids. CDR1 and CDR2 from the germline V gene are LGHDT and YNNKEL (reference sequence). The CDR3 sequence is CASSQDGHRAWGYTF. The CDR3, as DNA: TGTGCCAGCAGCCAAGATGGACATAGGGCGTGGGGCTACACCTTC.

The chain links TRBV5-1 to TRBJ1-1; D is ambiguous. The ends were cut back, 0 bases at V and 3 bases at J, with 9 bases in the middle. Germline-derived CDR1 and CDR2 are SGHRS and YFSETQ. The CDR3 loop spans 14 amino acids. CDR3 amino acids: CASSLDDIDTEAFF. Written as DNA, the CDR3 is TGCGCCAGCAGCTTGGACGACATAGACACTGAAGCTTTCTTT. The full variable domain, in which reference TRBV5-1 and TRBJ1-1 provide the parts outside the CDR3, is KAGVTQTPRYLIKTRGQQVTLSCSPISGHRSVSWYQQTPGQGLQFLFEYFSETQRNKGNFPGRFSGRQFSNSRSEMNVSTLELGDSALYLCASSLDDIDTEAFFGQGTRLTVV.

The chain carries TRBV24-1 and TRBJ2-5, with 7 bases identical to TRBD2. Germline V gives CDR1 KGHDR, CDR2 SFDVKD. V trimming: 3 bases; J trimming: 0 bases; junction bases outside the gene matches: 3. The CDR3 is made up of 15 amino acids. The DNA of the CDR3 is TGTGCCACCAGTGATCCCGGGACTAACCAAGAGACCCAGTACTTC. Protein: CATSDPGTNQETQYF.

The chain carries TRBV24-1 and TRBJ1-5; D perhaps matches TRBD1 (5 bases). The CDR3 is made up of 14 amino acids. The germline V and J ends were trimmed by 5 bases and 2 bases, with 9 bases remaining between them. The germline gives CDR1 KGHDR, CDR2 SFDVKD. CDR3 region: CATSVGGGNQPQHF. DNA of the CDR3: TGTGCCACCAGTGTTGGGGGGGGCAATCAGCCCCAGCATTTT.

The rearrangement uses TRBV6-5 and TRBJ1-5; the D gene is possibly TRBD1 (6 bases). The CDR3 length is 13 residues. From germline, CDR1 is MNHEY and CDR2 SVGAGI. The V end lost 7 bases, the J end lost 5 bases, and 12 bases lay between the germline ends. This chain's CDR3 is CASIGQRDQPQHF. Here the CDR3 DNA reads TGTGCCAGCATTGGACAGAGAGATCAGCCCCAGCATTTT.

The chain has TRBV18 and TRBJ1-3; D is uncertain. The CDR3 length is 16 residues. CDR1 KGHSH and CDR2 LQKENI come from the germline V gene. The ends were cut back, 3 bases at V and 0 bases at J, with 12 bases in the middle. The CDR3 reads CASSPNAGASGNTIYF. CDR3 coding DNA: TGTGCCAGCTCACCTAACGCGGGAGCCTCTGGAAACACCATATATTTT.

The chain recombines TRBV3-1 (or the pseudogene TRBV3-2) with TRBJ1-2; tentatively, D is TRBD1 (6 bases). CDR3 size: 14 residues. The germline gives CDR1 LGHDT, CDR2 YNNKEL (reference sequence). V gave up 6 bases and J gave up 3 bases, with 14 bases separating them. The CDR3 is CASSPGDLDYGYTF. The CDR3 DNA is TGTGCCAGCAGTCCAGGGGATTTGGACTATGGCTACACCTTC.

The CDR3 here is CASIDRELNTEAFF. The DNA for the CDR3 is TGTGCCAGCATAGATCGGGAGTTGAACACTGAAGCTTTCTTT. V is TRBV6-5 and J is TRBJ1-1, with D hard to call. Germline V gene data show CDR1 as MNHEY and CDR2 as SVGAGI. V was clipped by 7 bases and J by 0 bases, with 12 bases between them. The CDR3 extends over 14 amino acids.

In this sample, this clone turned up a few times. This sequence joins TRBV6-7 and TRBJ2-7, with D tentatively TRBD1 (6 bases). TRBV6-7 qualifies as an ORF whose function is uncertain. V was shortened by 4 bases and J by 0 bases, with 13 bases between the two germline ends. This CDR3 has 15 amino acids. CDR3 protein: CASSFRDTFSYEQYF. CDR3 DNA: TGTGCCAGCAGTTTCCGGGACACCTTCTCCTACGAGCAGTACTTC.

This clone has a single count. At one boundary the junction diverges from the germline segment, which might be a read error. J is TRBJ1-6 and V is TRBV5-6; D may be TRBD1 (5 bases). CDR3 length: 11 residues. Per the germline V gene, CDR1 is SGHDT and CDR2 is YYEEEE. The CDR3 spells CASSLAGRGLF. The CDR3 region has the DNA TGTGCCAGCAGCTTGGCGGGTAGGGGTCTTTTT.

The gene calls are TRBV5-1 and TRBJ2-1, with D possibly being TRBD2 (7 bases). The CDR3 is 14 residues long. Per germline, CDR1 SGHRS and CDR2 YFSETQ. Trimming took 2 bases from V and 10 from J, leaving 16 bases between them. CDR3 DNA sequence: TGCGCCAGCAGCTTCGTGGGGGGGGCGCGGGAGCAGTTCTTC. Its translation is CASSFVGGAREQFF.

V is TRBV10-2 and J is TRBJ2-7; TRBD1 aligns across 7 bases. This CDR3 spans 14 amino acids. CDR1 and CDR2 (germline): WSHSY, SAAADI. V lost 7 bases, J lost 4 bases, and 10 bases stayed unmatched. CDR3 in DNA: TGCGCCAGCACGTTAGCCGGGACAGATTACGAGCAGTACTTC. Amino acids: CASTLAGTDYEQYF.

CDR3 sequence (DNA): TGTGCCAGTAGTATTACAGGGGGCTGGAATGAGCAGTTCTTC. Translation: CASSITGGWNEQFF. This chain uses TRBV19 with TRBJ2-1; 9 bases match TRBD1. The V gene's germline CDR1 is LNHDA and CDR2 SQIVND (reference sequence). V gave up 3 bases and J gave up 7 bases; unmatched junction bases: 4. The CDR3 sequence is 14 residues long.

The V gene is TRBV11-3, the J gene TRBJ2-2; possibly TRBD1 for D (5 bases). V gave up 5 bases and J gave up 4 bases, with 8 bases separating them. CDR1 SGHNT and CDR2 YENEEA come from the germline V gene. CDR3 size: 13 residues. CDR3 sequence: CASSTQGTGELFF. DNA of the CDR3: TGTGCCAGCAGCACCCAGGGCACCGGGGAGCTGTTTTTT.

V gene TRBV10-3 combines with J gene TRBJ2-3; tentatively, D is TRBD1 (6 bases). V lost 2 bases and J 1 base, leaving 10 bases between the germline ends. The CDR3 has 15 amino acids. The germline CDR1 and CDR2 sequences are ENHRY and SYGVKD. The CDR3 DNA sequence: TGTGCCATCAGTGAGACCCGGACAGGCACAGATACGCAGTATTTT. As protein: CAISETRTGTDTQYF.

This clone turned up a few times. The chain links TRBV5-1 to TRBJ2-7; TRBD1 agrees at 10 bases. Germline V CDR1 and CDR2: SGHRS, YFSETQ. V lost 3 bases, J lost 5 bases, and 2 bases stayed unmatched. The CDR3 totals 13 residues. CDR3 sequence reads: CASSSGTGDEQYF. DNA for the CDR3: TGCGCCAGCAGCTCCGGGACAGGGGACGAGCAGTACTTC.

This chain connects TRBV9 to TRBJ1-3; D is perhaps TRBD1 (5 bases). V lost 3 bases and J lost 3, with 22 bases in between. Germline V gene data show CDR1 as SGDLS and CDR2 as YYNGEE. This CDR3 comprises 18 residues. The CDR3 region has the DNA TGTGCCAGCAGCGCGTGGAGGGGCTACCCGGGAAGTGGAAACACCATATATTTT. Translation gives CASSAWRGYPGSGNTIYF.

The chain is built from TRBV24-1 and TRBJ2-5, with 9 positions matching TRBD1. The CDR3 runs 16 residues. With V trimmed by 4 bases and J by 3 bases, 8 bases remained unmatched. Germline CDR1 KGHDR, CDR2 SFDVKD. The CDR3 DNA follows: TGTGCCACCAGTGACCCCGGGACAGGGTCGGAAGAGACCCAGTACTTC. This codes for CATSDPGTGSEETQYF.

The chain joins TRBV13 to TRBJ2-7; 7 bases line up with TRBD1. There are 13 residues in the CDR3. In germline, CDR1 is PRHDT, CDR2 FYEKMQ (reference sequence). Trimming cost V 5 bases and J 7 bases; bases outside gene matches: 8. CDR3 region: CASSPGTADEQYF. CDR3 DNA: TGTGCCAGCAGCCCCGGGACAGCAGATGAGCAGTACTTC.

The chain combines TRBV12-3 or TRBV12-4 with TRBJ2-3; 7 bases agree with TRBD2. The V gene end was trimmed by 6 bases and the J gene end by 3 bases; junction bases not matched to a gene: 3. The CDR3 has 13 residues. The CDR3 DNA reads TGTGCCAGCAGGCTAGCGGATACAGATACGCAGTATTTT. It is translated as CASRLADTDTQYF.

The gene calls are TRBV30 and TRBJ2-7; TRBD2 agrees at 7 bases. CDR1 is GTSNPN, CDR2 SVGIG, per germline (reference sequence). The length of the CDR3 is 15 residues. V shed 3 bases, J shed 8 bases, and the junction held 16 bases outside the gene matches. The CDR3 protein is CAWSLGGEGRWQQYF. CDR3 DNA: TGTGCCTGGAGCTTGGGGGGGGAGGGGCGGTGGCAGCAGTACTTC.

The count of this clone is one. This chain links TRBV30 with TRBJ1-1; TRBD1 matches 10 bases. V was pared by 3 bases and J by 4 bases, with 11 bases of the junction left unmatched. This CDR3 spans 16 amino acids. CDR1 and CDR2 from the germline V gene are GTSNPN and SVGIG (reference sequence). The CDR3 coding sequence is TGTGCCTGGAGCCCTCGGGACAGGGGTTTGAGCACTGAAGCTTTCTTT. Its translation: CAWSPRDRGLSTEAFF.

V usage is TRBV2 and J usage is TRBJ2-2; tentatively, D is TRBD1 (6 bases). The CDR3 runs 15 residues. V lost 4 bases and J 1 base, leaving 10 bases between the germline ends. Per germline, CDR1 SNHLY and CDR2 FYNNEI. CDR3 region: CASSVSQGNTGELFF. CDR3 nucleotides: TGTGCCAGCAGTGTCTCACAGGGGAACACCGGGGAGCTGTTTTTT.

For the CDR3, the DNA is TGTGCCAGCAGCTTTGGGGCAGGGGGCATCTACGAGCAGTACTTC. Protein sequence: CASSFGAGGIYEQYF. The chain links TRBV5-8 to TRBJ2-7; 8 nucleotides line up with TRBD1. The V and J ends lost 2 bases and 3 bases, in that order; junction bases with no gene match: 7. Germline CDR1 and CDR2: SGHTS and YDEGEE. The CDR3 is 15 amino acids.

V usage is TRBV6-5 and J usage is TRBJ1-2; TRBD1 is a possible D gene (5 bases). CDR1 is MNHEY, CDR2 SVGAGI, per germline. The V end was cut by 10 bases, the J end by 6 bases, with 18 bases between. CDR3 size: 13 residues. CDR3: CATGRRGFDGYTF. CDR3 sequence (DNA): TGTGCCACGGGGCGGAGGGGTTTTGATGGCTACACCTTC.

The rearrangement joins TRBV27 to TRBJ1-6; perhaps TRBD1 as D (6 bases). The V gene lost 0 bases and the J gene lost 13 bases, with 22 bases spanning the gap. The CDR3 is made up of 17 amino acids. Germline values: CDR1 MNHEY, CDR2 SMNVEV (reference sequence). The CDR3 region has the DNA TGTGCCAGCAGTTTATCCCGACAGGAACGACTAAGACGGCCCCTCCACTTT. This encodes CASSLSRQERLRRPLHF.

This clone appeared a few times. V usage is TRBV7-8 and J usage is TRBJ1-5; D is unresolved. The CDR3 runs to 13 residues. V shed 1 base and J shed 5 bases, with 6 bases lying between them. From germline, CDR1 is SGHVS and CDR2 FQNEAQ. The CDR3 nucleotides are TGTGCCAGCAGCTTAGTCTCGTATCAGCCCCAGCATTTT. Its translation is CASSLVSYQPQHF.

This clone was recorded once. V and J are TRBV30 and TRBJ2-3, with TRBD1 matching over 9 bases. V lost 7 bases, J lost 4 bases, and 9 bases stayed unmatched. Germline V lookup: CDR1 GTSNPN, CDR2 SVGIG (reference sequence). The CDR3 runs 14 residues. CDR3 sequence (DNA): TGTGCCTCTCCGGGACAGGGAGACCCAGATACGCAGTATTTT. Translating gives CASPGQGDPDTQYF.

This chain joins TRBV30 and TRBJ2-7, with D perhaps matching TRBD2 (5 bases). Germline V gene lookup returns CDR1 GTSNPN and CDR2 SVGIG (reference sequence). Trimming took 0 bases from V and 3 from J, leaving 9 bases between them. CDR3 length equals 13 residues. For the CDR3, the DNA is TGTGCCTGGAGTGTAGAGGGCCACTACGAGCAGTACTTC. This codes for CAWSVEGHYEQYF.

A few counts support this clone. The chain couples TRBV24-1 to TRBJ2-2; 8 bases fit TRBD2. This CDR3 is 20 amino acids long. The V gene's germline CDR1 is KGHDR and CDR2 SFDVKD. J gave up 1 base and V 6 bases, and 18 bases lay outside the gene matches. The CDR3 DNA follows: TGTGCCACCAGTCGGGGGGGTGGCCAAGGGTGGATCCAGAACACCGGGGAGCTGTTTTTT. Amino acid sequence: CATSRGGGQGWIQNTGELFF.